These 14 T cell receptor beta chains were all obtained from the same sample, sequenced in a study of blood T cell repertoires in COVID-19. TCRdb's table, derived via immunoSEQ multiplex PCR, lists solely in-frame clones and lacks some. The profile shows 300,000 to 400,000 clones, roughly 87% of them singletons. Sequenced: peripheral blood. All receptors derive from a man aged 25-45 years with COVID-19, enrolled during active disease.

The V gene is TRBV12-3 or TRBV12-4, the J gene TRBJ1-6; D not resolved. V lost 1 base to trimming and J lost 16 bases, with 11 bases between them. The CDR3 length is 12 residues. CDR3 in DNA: TGTGCCAGCAGTTTAGTTAGAACTTTTCTCCACTTT. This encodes CASSLVRTFLHF.

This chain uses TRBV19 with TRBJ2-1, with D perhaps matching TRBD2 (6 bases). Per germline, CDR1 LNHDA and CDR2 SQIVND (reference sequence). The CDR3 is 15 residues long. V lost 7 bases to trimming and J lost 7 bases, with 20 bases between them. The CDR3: CASIPLGGTLNEQFF. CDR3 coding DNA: TGTGCCAGTATCCCCCTGGGGGGTACTCTAAATGAGCAGTTCTTC.

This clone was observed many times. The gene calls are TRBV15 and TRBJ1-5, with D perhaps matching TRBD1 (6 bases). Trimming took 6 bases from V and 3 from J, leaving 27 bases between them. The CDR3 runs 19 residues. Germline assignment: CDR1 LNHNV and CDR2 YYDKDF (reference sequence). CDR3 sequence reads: CATSPERLSYGQYNQPQHF. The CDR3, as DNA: TGTGCCACCAGTCCAGAGCGTCTATCTTATGGACAGTACAATCAGCCCCAGCATTTT.

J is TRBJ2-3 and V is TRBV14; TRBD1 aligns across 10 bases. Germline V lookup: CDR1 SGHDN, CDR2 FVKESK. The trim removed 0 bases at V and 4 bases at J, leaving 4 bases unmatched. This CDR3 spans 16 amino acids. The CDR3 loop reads CASSQDQGQGSDTQYF. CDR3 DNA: TGTGCCAGCAGCCAAGATCAGGGACAGGGGTCAGATACGCAGTATTTT.

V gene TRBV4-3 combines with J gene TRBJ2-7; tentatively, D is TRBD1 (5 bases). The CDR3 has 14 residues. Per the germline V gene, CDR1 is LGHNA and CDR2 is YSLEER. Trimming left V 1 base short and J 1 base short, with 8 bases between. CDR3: CASSQAKGSYEQYF. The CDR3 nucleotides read TGCGCCAGCAGCCAAGCAAAGGGGTCCTACGAGCAGTACTTC.

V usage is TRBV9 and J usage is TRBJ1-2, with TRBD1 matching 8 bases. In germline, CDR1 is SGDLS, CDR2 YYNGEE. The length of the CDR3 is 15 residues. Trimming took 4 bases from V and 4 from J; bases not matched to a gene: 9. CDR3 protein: CASSTRTGSGYGYTF. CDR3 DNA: TGTGCCAGCAGCACGAGGACAGGGTCGGGCTATGGCTACACCTTC. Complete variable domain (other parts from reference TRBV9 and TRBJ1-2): DSGVTQTPKHLITATGQRVTLRCSPRSGDLSVYWYQQSLDQGLQFLIQYYNGEERAKGNILERFSAQQFPDLHSELNLSSLELGDSALYFCASSTRTGSGYGYTFGSGTRLTVV.

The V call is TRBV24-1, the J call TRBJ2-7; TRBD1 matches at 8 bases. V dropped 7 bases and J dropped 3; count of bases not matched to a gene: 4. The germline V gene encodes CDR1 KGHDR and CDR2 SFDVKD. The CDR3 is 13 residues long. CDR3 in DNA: TGTGCCACCAGGACAGGGGATTTCTACGAGCAGTACTTC. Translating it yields CATRTGDFYEQYF.

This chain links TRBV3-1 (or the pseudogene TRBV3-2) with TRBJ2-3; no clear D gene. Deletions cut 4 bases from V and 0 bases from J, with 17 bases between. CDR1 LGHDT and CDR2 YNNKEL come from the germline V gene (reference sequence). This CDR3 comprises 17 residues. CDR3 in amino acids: CASSRLTVSPSTDTQYF. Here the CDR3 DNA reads TGTGCCAGCAGCCGATTAACAGTTTCTCCTAGCACAGATACGCAGTATTTT.

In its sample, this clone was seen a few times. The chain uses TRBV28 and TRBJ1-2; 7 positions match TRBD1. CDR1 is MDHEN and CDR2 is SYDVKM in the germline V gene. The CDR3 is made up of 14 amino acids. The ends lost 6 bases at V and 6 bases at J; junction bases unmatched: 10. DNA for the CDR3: TGTGCCAGCAGAACTCACGGGACAGCTGATGGCTACACCTTC. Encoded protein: CASRTHGTADGYTF.

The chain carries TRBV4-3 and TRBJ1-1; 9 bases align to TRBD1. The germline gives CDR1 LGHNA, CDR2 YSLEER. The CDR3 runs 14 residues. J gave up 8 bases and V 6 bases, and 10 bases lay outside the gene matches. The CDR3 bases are TGCGCCAGCAGTCGAAACGAAGGGACAGGGGAAGCTTTCTTT. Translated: CASSRNEGTGEAFF.

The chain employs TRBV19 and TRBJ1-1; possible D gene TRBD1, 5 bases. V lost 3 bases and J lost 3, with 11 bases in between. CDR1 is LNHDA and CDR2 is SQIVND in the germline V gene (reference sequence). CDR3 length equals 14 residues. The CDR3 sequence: CASSMEGTYTEAFF. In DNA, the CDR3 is TGTGCCAGTAGTATGGAGGGGACGTACACTGAAGCTTTCTTT.

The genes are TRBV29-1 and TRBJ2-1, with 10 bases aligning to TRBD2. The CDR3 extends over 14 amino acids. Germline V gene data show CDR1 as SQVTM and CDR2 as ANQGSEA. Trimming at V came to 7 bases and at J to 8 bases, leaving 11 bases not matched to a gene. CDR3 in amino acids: CSAGGGLADYEQFF. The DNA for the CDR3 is TGCAGCGCTGGCGGTGGACTAGCGGACTATGAGCAGTTCTTC.

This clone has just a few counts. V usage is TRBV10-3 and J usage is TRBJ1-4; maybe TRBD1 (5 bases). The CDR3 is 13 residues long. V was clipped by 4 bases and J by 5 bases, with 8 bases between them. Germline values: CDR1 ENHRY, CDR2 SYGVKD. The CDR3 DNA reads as TGTGCCATCAGTGCACAGGTAAATGAAAAACTGTTTTTT. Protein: CAISAQVNEKLFF.

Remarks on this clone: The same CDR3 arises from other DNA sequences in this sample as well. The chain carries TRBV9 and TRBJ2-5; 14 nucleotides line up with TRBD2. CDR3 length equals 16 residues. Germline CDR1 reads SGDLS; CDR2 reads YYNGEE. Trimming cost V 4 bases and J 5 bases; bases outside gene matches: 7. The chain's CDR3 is CASSLGTSGGRETQYF. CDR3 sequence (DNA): TGTGCCAGCAGCCTAGGGACTAGCGGGGGCCGGGAGACCCAGTACTTC.